One T cell receptor beta chain is described in this entry. The same CDR3 is also encoded by other DNA sequences in this sample. The data were produced by immunoSEQ multiplex PCR, yet TCRdb's version contains in-frame clones alone and is incomplete. Seen here are about 400,000 clones, around 87% observed once, and the top ten hold around 2%. CDR1 is KGHSH, CDR2 LQKENI, per germline. The ends were cut back, 3 bases at V and 5 bases at J, with 11 bases in the middle. The CDR3 extends over 14 amino acids. This entry belongs to a study of blood T cell repertoires in COVID-19. About the study: Spain, Italy and the United States supplied samples that represented acute and convalescent COVID-19. The analysed material was cDNA or gDNA that came from T cells, B-cell-depleted T cells, or PBMCs.

The sample taken for sequencing was PBMCs or T cells enriched from blood (not recorded which). The TCR sequence derives from a man aged 40-50 years in a cohort exposed to, infected with or recovered from COVID-19 (not recorded which). This sequence joins TRBV18 and TRBJ1-5, with D possibly being TRBD1 (5 bases). CDR3 in amino acids: CASSPTGGDQPQHF. CDR3 in DNA: TGTGCCAGCTCACCTACCGGGGGAGATCAGCCCCAGCATTTT.